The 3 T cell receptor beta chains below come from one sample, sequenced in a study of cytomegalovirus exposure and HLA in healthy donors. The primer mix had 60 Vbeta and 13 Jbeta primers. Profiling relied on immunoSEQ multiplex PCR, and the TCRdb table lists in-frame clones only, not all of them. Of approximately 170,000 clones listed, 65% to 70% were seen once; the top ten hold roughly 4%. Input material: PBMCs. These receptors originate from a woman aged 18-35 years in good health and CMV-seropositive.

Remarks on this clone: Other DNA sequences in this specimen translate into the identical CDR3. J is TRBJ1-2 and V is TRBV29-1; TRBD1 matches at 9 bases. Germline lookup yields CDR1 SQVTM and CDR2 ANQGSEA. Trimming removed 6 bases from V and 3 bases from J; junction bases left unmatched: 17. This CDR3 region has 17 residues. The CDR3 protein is CSVPAGTGSVHDYGYTF. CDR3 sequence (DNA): TGCAGCGTGCCCGCCGGGACAGGGTCAGTACACGACTATGGCTACACCTTC. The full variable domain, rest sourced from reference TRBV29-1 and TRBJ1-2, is SAVISQKPSRDICQRGTSLTIQCQVDSQVTMMFWYRQQPGQSLTLIATANQGSEATYESGFVIDKFPISRPNLTFSTLTVSNMSPEDSSIYLCSVPAGTGSVHDYGYTFGSGTRLTVV.

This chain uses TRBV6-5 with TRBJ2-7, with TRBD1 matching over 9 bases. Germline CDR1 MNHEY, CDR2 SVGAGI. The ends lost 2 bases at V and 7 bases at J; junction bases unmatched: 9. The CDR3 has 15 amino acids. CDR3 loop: CASSYRGQGPVEQYF. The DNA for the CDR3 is TGTGCCAGCAGTTACCGCGGACAGGGGCCTGTTGAGCAGTACTTC.

Written as DNA, the CDR3 is TGTGCCAGCAGTGTACAGGGTATTGATGGCTACACCTTC. Translated: CASSVQGIDGYTF. The gene calls are TRBV2 and TRBJ1-2; maybe TRBD1 (6 bases). Trimming took 4 bases from V and 6 from J, leaving 12 bases between them. CDR1 is SNHLY, CDR2 FYNNEI, per germline. The CDR3 has 13 residues. Combining the CDR3 with reference TRBV2 and TRBJ1-2 gives the whole variable domain EPEVTQTPSHQVTQMGQEVILRCVPISNHLYFYWYRQILGQKVEFLVSFYNNEISEKSEIFDDQFSVERPDGSNFTLKIRSTKLEDSAMYFCASSVQGIDGYTFGSGTRLTVV.